This T cell receptor beta chain was found in a study of sequential checkpoint blockade in melanoma. Clones were read by immunoSEQ multiplex PCR, and TCRdb kept only the in-frame ones, dropping some. The data hold nearly 4,000 clones, with around 19% observed a single time. The treatment is: randomized to nivolumab then ipilimumab (arm A) or the reverse (arm B). DNA-damaging chemotherapy had not been given to any patient beforehand. CDR1 and CDR2 (germline): MNHGY, SAAAGT. Trimming cost V 4 bases and J 5 bases, with 9 bases left between them. The CDR3 length is 12 residues. This TCR was recovered from a human patient with melanoma. Some clones in this sample may be carry-over from other donors' samples. The gene calls are TRBV6-8 and TRBJ2-7; D remains ambiguous. Sample: tumor tissue (inferred from file names), taken from a patient given nivolumab and ipilimumab in sequence. In DNA, the CDR3 is TGTGCCAGCAGTTCTCAAGGGCACGAGCAGTACTTC. It codes for CASSSQGHEQYF.